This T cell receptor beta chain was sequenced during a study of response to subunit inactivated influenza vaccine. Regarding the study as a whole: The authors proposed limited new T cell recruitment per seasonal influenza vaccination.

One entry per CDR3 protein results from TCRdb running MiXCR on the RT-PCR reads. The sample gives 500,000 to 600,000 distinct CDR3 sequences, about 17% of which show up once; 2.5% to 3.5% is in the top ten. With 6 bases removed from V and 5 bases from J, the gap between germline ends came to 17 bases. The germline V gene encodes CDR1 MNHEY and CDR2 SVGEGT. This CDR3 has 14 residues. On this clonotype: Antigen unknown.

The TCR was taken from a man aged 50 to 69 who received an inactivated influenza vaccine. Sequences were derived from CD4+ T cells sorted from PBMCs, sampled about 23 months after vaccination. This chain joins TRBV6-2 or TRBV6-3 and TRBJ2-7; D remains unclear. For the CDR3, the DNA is TGTGCCAGCAGACGCCCGGGCCTACGGAACGAGCAGTACTTC. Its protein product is CASRRPGLRNEQYF.